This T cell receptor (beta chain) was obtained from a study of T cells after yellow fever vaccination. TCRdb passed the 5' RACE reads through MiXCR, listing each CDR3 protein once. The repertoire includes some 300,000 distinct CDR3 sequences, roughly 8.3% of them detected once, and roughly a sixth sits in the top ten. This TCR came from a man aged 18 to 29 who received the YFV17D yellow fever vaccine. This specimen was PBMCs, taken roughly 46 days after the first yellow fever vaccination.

DNA for the CDR3: TGCAGCGTCCTCTTTGAAGGGTCACCCCCTGGCTATGGCTACACCTTC. As protein: CSVLFEGSPPGYGYTF. This chain uses TRBV29-1 with TRBJ1-2; no clear D gene. The CDR3 totals 16 residues. The V gene lost 6 bases and the J gene lost 4 bases, with 24 bases spanning the gap. Germline CDR1 and CDR2: SQVTM and ANQGSEA.